The next 2 T cell receptor beta chains were all read from a single sample in a study of blood T cell repertoires in COVID-19. Repertoires were generated with immunoSEQ multiplex PCR, while TCRdb's copy carries only in-frame clones and drops some. The table records about 28,000 clones, over 75% of them present only once. Sequencing input: peripheral blood. The receptors originated from a man aged 65 to 85 with active COVID-19.

The chain combines TRBV18 with TRBJ2-1, with D unresolved. From germline, CDR1 is KGHSH and CDR2 LQKENI. The CDR3 has 12 amino acids. Trimming took 3 bases from V and 9 from J, leaving 9 bases between them. This CDR3 is CASSPGSSEQFF. The CDR3, as DNA: TGTGCCAGCTCACCGGGTAGCAGTGAGCAGTTCTTC.

The chain is built from TRBV11-3 and TRBJ2-5; TRBD2 matches at 7 bases. The CDR3 is 15 residues long. CDR1 SGHNT and CDR2 YENEEA come from the germline V gene. Losses at the gene ends were 0 bases for V and 5 bases for J; bases not matched to a gene: 6. The CDR3 reads CASSLDGGGGETQYF. The CDR3 DNA sequence: TGTGCCAGCAGCTTAGATGGCGGGGGTGGGGAGACCCAGTACTTC.